These 12 T cell receptor beta chains share one sample of origin, sequenced in a study of shared clonotypes between healthy human individuals. Measured with immunoSEQ multiplex PCR; TCRdb has only the in-frame clones, and not every one. The profile shows 2 million to 3 million clones, approximately 90% of them singletons. The sequenced sample consisted of naive CD4+ T cells sorted from blood. Indicated subset: CD45RA+ positively selected. The receptors shown here come from a man aged 18 to 29 in good health.

This clone has just one count. The J gene is TRBJ1-6, the V gene TRBV28; D is ambiguous. V was cut by 2 bases and J by 7 bases, with 9 bases left in between. Looked up from germline, CDR1 is MDHEN and CDR2 is SYDVKM. This CDR3 spans 14 amino acids. The CDR3 here is CASSLQQLNSPLHF. CDR3 DNA: TGTGCCAGCAGTTTACAACAGCTCAATTCACCCCTCCACTTT.

The rearrangement uses TRBV2 and TRBJ2-3, with 7 bases lining up with TRBD2. V dropped 1 base and J dropped 2; count of bases not matched to a gene: 3. CDR3 size: 15 residues. Germline CDR1 and CDR2: SNHLY and FYNNEI. CDR3 loop: CASSEGGGNTDTQYF. DNA for the CDR3: TGTGCCAGCAGTGAAGGGGGGGGGAACACAGATACGCAGTATTTT.

This clone was observed a single time. This chain connects TRBV7-2 to TRBJ2-3; no clear D gene. Germline V gene data show CDR1 as SGHTA and CDR2 as FQGNSA. Trimming took 5 bases from V and 2 from J, leaving 8 bases between them. The CDR3 sequence is 13 residues long. This chain's CDR3 is CASSPYNTDTQYF. CDR3 coding DNA: TGTGCCAGCAGCCCTTATAACACAGATACGCAGTATTTT. The full variable domain, with the rest looked up from reference TRBV7-2 and TRBJ2-3, is GAGVSQSPSNKVTEKGKDVELRCDPISGHTALYWYRQSLGQGLEFLIYFQGNSAPDKSGLPSDRFSAERTGGSVSTLTIQRTQQEDSAVYLCASSPYNTDTQYFGPGTRLTVL.

The gene calls are TRBV2 and TRBJ1-2; tentatively, D is TRBD1 (5 bases). V gave up 0 bases and J gave up 4 bases, with 15 bases separating them. In germline, CDR1 is SNHLY, CDR2 FYNNEI. The CDR3 has 16 amino acids. CDR3 sequence (DNA): TGTGCCAGCAGTGAAGCCTCCGGGGCCTCATCCTATGGCTACACCTTC. It specifies CASSEASGASSYGYTF. The full variable domain, with the rest looked up from reference TRBV2 and TRBJ1-2, is EPEVTQTPSHQVTQMGQEVILRCVPISNHLYFYWYRQILGQKVEFLVSFYNNEISEKSEIFDDQFSVERPDGSNFTLKIRSTKLEDSAMYFCASSEASGASSYGYTFGSGTRLTVV.

The chain links TRBV4-1 to TRBJ2-3, with 13 positions matching TRBD2. The length of the CDR3 is 16 residues. V trimming: 2 bases; J trimming: 6 bases; junction bases outside the gene matches: 5. In germline, CDR1 is MGHRA, CDR2 YSYEKL. CDR3: CASSQPGTSGTDTQYF. The CDR3 DNA reads as TGCGCCAGCAGCCAACCCGGGACTAGCGGGACCGATACGCAGTATTTT.

The gene calls are TRBV5-1 and TRBJ1-4; 7 bases match TRBD1. The V gene's germline CDR1 is SGHRS and CDR2 YFSETQ. Losses at the gene ends were 7 bases for V and 3 bases for J; bases not matched to a gene: 9. The CDR3 is made up of 15 amino acids. This CDR3 is CASHREGASNEKLFF. The CDR3 nucleotides are TGCGCCAGCCACCGGGAGGGGGCATCTAATGAAAAACTGTTTTTT.

This clone was counted a single time. This sample includes further DNA sequences coding for the same CDR3. V and J are TRBV5-1 and TRBJ2-7; D not certain. Trimming stripped 0 bases from V and 1 base from J, with 5 bases between. This CDR3 is 13 amino acids long. Germline loops: CDR1 SGHRS, CDR2 YFSETQ. CDR3 DNA: TGCGCCAGCAGCTTGGCGGCTTCCTACGAGCAGTACTTC. It translates to CASSLAASYEQYF. Full variable domain (outside the CDR3, taken from reference TRBV5-1 and TRBJ2-7): KAGVTQTPRYLIKTRGQQVTLSCSPISGHRSVSWYQQTPGQGLQFLFEYFSETQRNKGNFPGRFSGRQFSNSRSEMNVSTLELGDSALYLCASSLAASYEQYFGPGTRLTVT.

The V call is TRBV5-1, the J call TRBJ1-5; 7 positions match TRBD1. The CDR3 sequence is 15 residues long. J lost 4 bases, V lost 4 bases, and 8 bases had no gene match. Germline loops: CDR1 SGHRS, CDR2 YFSETQ. CDR3 sequence reads: CASSAGDSLNQPQHF. CDR3 coding DNA: TGCGCCAGCAGCGCTGGGGACAGCCTTAATCAGCCCCAGCATTTT.

The V gene is TRBV30, the J gene TRBJ1-6, with D unresolved. The CDR3 length is 11 residues. The ends were cut back, 2 bases at V and 15 bases at J, with 11 bases in the middle. Germline-derived CDR1 and CDR2 are GTSNPN and SVGIG (reference sequence). The chain's CDR3 is CAWSLLGDLHF. As DNA, the CDR3 is TGTGCCTGGAGTCTCTTAGGAGACCTCCACTTT.

The V gene is TRBV2, the J gene TRBJ1-2, with D possibly being TRBD1 (5 bases). The V gene lost 0 bases and the J gene lost 5 bases, with 16 bases spanning the gap. The CDR3 is 16 residues long. Germline CDR1 SNHLY, CDR2 FYNNEI. CDR3 DNA: TGTGCCAGCAGTGAAGCGCAGGGTGTATTTGGATATGGCTACACCTTC. Translated, it gives CASSEAQGVFGYGYTF.

The chain links TRBV7-2 to TRBJ2-2; unclear D gene. This CDR3 comprises 14 residues. The V end lost 0 bases, the J end lost 6 bases, and 8 bases lay between the germline ends. Germline V gene data show CDR1 as SGHTA and CDR2 as FQGNSA. In DNA, the CDR3 is TGTGCCAGCAGCTTAGCGCGCACTCCCGGGGAGCTGTTTTTT. It specifies CASSLARTPGELFF.

The chain recombines TRBV28 with TRBJ1-1; D remains unclear. This CDR3 comprises 12 residues. The V end lost 1 base, the J end lost 7 bases, and 7 bases lay between the germline ends. CDR1 and CDR2 from the germline V gene are MDHEN and SYDVKM. Written as DNA, the CDR3 is TGTGCCAGCAGTTTATTGATAGGTGAAGCTTTCTTT. Amino acid sequence: CASSLLIGEAFF.